What follows are 9 T cell receptor beta chains derived from one specimen sequenced in a study of CD8+ T cells in alopecia areata. Extracted RNA was reverse transcribed, and the resulting cDNA served as sequencing template. The protocol was immunoSEQ multiplex PCR, while the TCRdb copy is restricted to in-frame clones and leaves out a portion. The sample has around 270,000 clones; about three fifths are singletons. Regarding treatment: oral pan-JAK inhibitor, 5-10 mg twice daily. The material was CD4+ T cells sorted from blood, obtained at week 24, from a patient treated with tofacitinib. The source is a human donor with alopecia areata.

This clone came up once. This CDR3 is CASSGSQGGYGYTF. In nucleotides, the CDR3 is TGTGCCAGCAGTGGATCACAGGGGGGGTATGGCTACACCTTC. The chain employs TRBV2 and TRBJ1-2; TRBD1 aligns across 8 bases. CDR1 is SNHLY, CDR2 FYNNEI, per germline. Trimming took 4 bases from V and 5 from J; bases not matched to a gene: 6. CDR3 length equals 14 residues.

This clone was seen only a few times. This sequence joins TRBV7-9 and TRBJ2-3; no definite D call. V lost 6 bases and J 4 bases, leaving 8 bases between the germline ends. The CDR3 is 12 residues long. The germline CDR1 and CDR2 sequences are SEHNR and FQNEAQ (reference sequence). In DNA form, the CDR3 reads TGTGCCAGCAGGGCCGTATCAGATACGCAGTATTTT. This encodes CASRAVSDTQYF.

CDR3 DNA sequence: TGTGCCATCAGACCCCACGGACAGGACAGCTCCTACGAGCAGTACTTC. Amino acids: CAIRPHGQDSSYEQYF. The chain recombines TRBV10-3 with TRBJ2-7, with 7 positions matching TRBD1. The CDR3 is 16 residues long. Germline CDR1 is ENHRY and CDR2 is SYGVKD. V was clipped by 6 bases and J by 0 bases; unmatched bases: 11.

The gene calls are TRBV4-3 and TRBJ1-6, with D maybe TRBD1 (5 bases). Germline loops: CDR1 LGHNA, CDR2 YSLEER. The V end lost 2 bases, the J end lost 13 bases, and 12 bases lay between the germline ends. The length of the CDR3 is 13 residues. Here the CDR3 reads CASSQSRGLPLHF. As DNA, the CDR3 is TGCGCCAGCAGCCAAAGTCGGGGCCTCCCCCTCCACTTT.

The chain recombines TRBV10-3 with TRBJ2-3, with 10 bases that match TRBD2. CDR3 length: 17 amino acids. Germline CDR1 is ENHRY and CDR2 is SYGVKD. V shed 4 bases and J 0 bases; nucleotides not matched to a gene: 7. The DNA for the CDR3 is TGTGCCATCAGTGCCGGCACACTAGCGGGGAGCACAGATACGCAGTATTTT. Protein sequence: CAISAGTLAGSTDTQYF.

The V call is TRBV6-1, the J call TRBJ2-5, with 13 bases aligning to TRBD2. The CDR3 runs to 15 residues. Germline trimming cut 6 bases from V and 6 bases from J; bases unmatched to any gene: 7. Per germline, CDR1 MNHNS and CDR2 SASEGT. CDR3 sequence reads: CASSTGTSGAQTQYF. CDR3 sequence (DNA): TGTGCCAGCAGCACCGGGACTAGCGGGGCTCAGACCCAGTACTTC.

V is TRBV7-9 and J is TRBJ2-7; TRBD2 might be the D (5 bases). The V end lost 8 bases, the J end lost 5 bases, and 25 bases lay between the germline ends. The CDR3 consists of 16 residues. Germline V gives CDR1 SEHNR, CDR2 FQNEAQ (reference sequence). The CDR3 spells CASATGAPGIDNEQYF. In DNA, the CDR3 is TGTGCCAGCGCCACGGGCGCACCGGGGATAGATAACGAGCAGTACTTC. Complete variable domain (other parts from reference TRBV7-9 and TRBJ2-7): DTGVSQNPRHKITKRGQNVTFRCDPISEHNRLYWYRQTLGQGPEFLTYFQNEAQLEKSRLLSDRFSAERPKGSFSTLEIQRTEQGDSAMYLCASATGAPGIDNEQYFGPGTRLTVT.

V gene TRBV30 combines with J gene TRBJ2-5; the match to TRBD2 covers 14 bases. The germline CDR1 and CDR2 sequences are GTSNPN and SVGIG (reference sequence). This CDR3 is 19 amino acids long. Trimming cost V 2 bases and J 2 bases; bases outside gene matches: 13. The CDR3 loop is CAWSPRLAGGNAKQETQYF. As DNA, the CDR3 is TGTGCCTGGAGTCCTAGACTAGCGGGGGGGAACGCCAAACAAGAGACCCAGTACTTC.

The chain recombines TRBV29-1 with TRBJ2-7; no firm D call. The CDR3 has 11 amino acids. The germline gives CDR1 SQVTM, CDR2 ANQGSEA. V lost 7 bases and J lost 3, with 10 bases in between. The CDR3 region is CSGQVGYEQYF. CDR3 in DNA: TGCAGCGGGCAAGTGGGCTACGAGCAGTACTTC.